The 31 T cell receptor beta chains below all came from one sample that was sequenced in a study of CD8 T cells in ankylosing spondylitis. These receptors lack a known antigen. TCRdb used MiXCR to reprocess the 5' RACE reads, holding one entry per CDR3 protein. Of over 450,000 distinct CDR3 sequences in the sample, roughly 12% are singletons; the top ten hold 6.8%. Overall study results and limits: It appeared that ankylosing spondylitis blood was characterized by a TCR beta motif of roughly 8 highly homologous variants.

The sample was blood, either unsorted or a sorted T cell fraction (not recorded which). These receptors all come from a male donor with ankylosing spondylitis.

The chain recombines TRBV10-3 with TRBJ2-3; D gene ambiguous. V lost 4 bases to trimming and J lost 4 bases, with 15 bases between them. Germline V gives CDR1 ENHRY, CDR2 SYGVKD. The CDR3 runs 15 residues. Here the CDR3 reads CAISGGDLSADTQYF. CDR3 nucleotides: TGTGCCATCAGTGGAGGAGATCTGAGCGCAGATACGCAGTATTTT.

This clonotype was seen many times. The rearrangement uses TRBV5-1 and TRBJ2-1, with TRBD1 identical over 8 bases. CDR1 and CDR2 (germline): SGHRS, YFSETQ. The CDR3 sequence is 14 residues long. Trimming removed 3 bases from V and 12 bases from J; junction bases left unmatched: 11. The CDR3 region is CASSSDRAAGGQFF. In DNA form, the CDR3 reads TGCGCCAGCAGCTCGGACAGGGCCGCAGGTGGGCAGTTCTTC.

The sample holds many counts of this clonotype. V gene TRBV5-1 combines with J gene TRBJ1-5; D gene ambiguous. This CDR3 region has 13 residues. CDR1 SGHRS and CDR2 YFSETQ come from the germline V gene. V was shortened by 0 bases and J by 3 bases, with 4 bases between the two germline ends. As DNA, the CDR3 is TGCGCCAGCAGCTTGGGGATCAATCAGCCCCAGCATTTT. Translation gives CASSLGINQPQHF.

CDR3 sequence (DNA): TGCAGTGCTAGATCCGGGACCCCGAACACCGGGGAGCTGTTTTTT. It yields the protein CSARSGTPNTGELFF. The V and J genes are TRBV20-1 and TRBJ2-2; the D gene could be TRBD1 or TRBD2 (5 bases each). CDR1 DFQATT and CDR2 SNEGSKA come from the germline V gene (reference sequence). Deletions cut 2 bases from V and 0 bases from J, with 10 bases between. The CDR3 contains 15 residues.

This clonotype appeared a few times. This sequence joins TRBV20-1 and TRBJ2-7, with TRBD2 matching over 9 bases. This CDR3 is built from 14 residues. Per germline, CDR1 DFQATT and CDR2 SNEGSKA (reference sequence). V dropped 6 bases and J dropped 2; count of bases not matched to a gene: 8. The CDR3 protein is CSAGSSGAAYEQYF. Written as DNA, the CDR3 is TGCAGTGCCGGGTCTAGCGGGGCTGCCTACGAGCAGTACTTC.

The table lists this clonotype with a few counts. The V gene is TRBV5-5, the J gene TRBJ2-3; D unclear. V dropped 0 bases and J dropped 6 bases, with 17 bases sitting between them. This CDR3 is built from 16 residues. Germline V gene lookup returns CDR1 SGHKS and CDR2 YYEKEE (reference sequence). The DNA for the CDR3 is TGTGCCAGCAGCTTGGAGTCGGTTGGCCCCCCCGATACGCAGTATTTT. Translated, it gives CASSLESVGPPDTQYF.

The genes are TRBV5-1 and TRBJ2-2, with 8 bases identical to TRBD1. The V gene's germline CDR1 is SGHRS and CDR2 YFSETQ. V lost 9 bases to trimming and J lost 4 bases; unmatched junction nucleotides: 11. The CDR3 is made up of 15 amino acids. The CDR3 sequence is CATETGAAGTGELFF. The CDR3 bases are TGCGCCACCGAGACAGGGGCCGCGGGCACCGGGGAGCTGTTTTTT.

The rearrangement uses TRBV24-1 and TRBJ2-1; D is undetermined. V lost 5 bases to trimming and J lost 6 bases, with 10 bases between them. The CDR3 loop spans 13 amino acids. Per the germline V gene, CDR1 is KGHDR and CDR2 is SFDVKD. CDR3 in DNA: TGTGCCACCAGTGGGAGTGGACGCAATGAGCAGTTCTTC. Translation gives CATSGSGRNEQFF.

This clonotype occurred many times. This chain links TRBV20-1 with TRBJ2-1, with 7 positions matching TRBD2. The length of the CDR3 is 14 residues. In germline, CDR1 is DFQATT, CDR2 SNEGSKA (reference sequence). The junction had 3 bases not matched to a gene; V was cut back by 4 bases and J by 0 bases. The CDR3 region has the DNA TGCAGTGCTAAGCGGGGCCGCTCCTACAATGAGCAGTTCTTC. Protein: CSAKRGRSYNEQFF.

V gene TRBV10-3 combines with J gene TRBJ2-3; 8 nucleotides align to TRBD2. The CDR3 runs 16 residues. Looked up from germline, CDR1 is ENHRY and CDR2 is SYGVKD. The ends lost 3 bases at V and 3 bases at J; junction bases unmatched: 8. The CDR3 bases are TGTGCCATCAGTGAAACGGGAGGGCCCTCGACAGATACGCAGTATTTT. It codes for CAISETGGPSTDTQYF.

The V and J genes are TRBV7-8 and TRBJ1-2, with 7 nucleotides matching TRBD1. V dropped 1 base and J dropped 2; count of bases not matched to a gene: 16. The CDR3 sequence is 19 residues long. Germline V CDR1 and CDR2: SGHVS, FQNEAQ. CDR3 in DNA: TGTGCCAGCAGCTTAGGGTTGGCAGGGGACAGAAGATTAAACTATGGCTACACCTTC. It is translated as CASSLGLAGDRRLNYGYTF.

V is TRBV25-1 and J is TRBJ2-7; D remains ambiguous. Germline-derived CDR1 and CDR2 are MGHDK and SYGVNS. Trimming stripped 3 bases from V and 2 bases from J, with 8 bases between. The CDR3 runs 13 residues. The CDR3: CASSETGPYEQYF. CDR3 nucleotides: TGTGCCAGCAGTGAGACCGGTCCCTACGAGCAGTACTTC.

The rearrangement uses TRBV7-9 and TRBJ2-2; D gene unclear. CDR1 and CDR2 (germline): SEHNR, FQNEAQ (reference sequence). The V end lost 1 base, the J end lost 6 bases, and 6 bases lay between the germline ends. The length of the CDR3 is 13 residues. This CDR3 reads CASSLGAAGELFF. In nucleotides, the CDR3 is TGTGCCAGCAGCTTAGGGGCGGCCGGGGAGCTGTTTTTT.

There are a few counts of this clonotype. V usage is TRBV29-1 and J usage is TRBJ1-2; tentatively, D is TRBD1 (6 bases). Germline V gene lookup returns CDR1 SQVTM and CDR2 ANQGSEA. Trimming removed 4 bases from V and 0 bases from J, with 6 bases in between. The CDR3 has 12 amino acids. The CDR3 DNA is TGCAGCGTTGGGGACACTAACTATGGCTACACCTTC. Translating it yields CSVGDTNYGYTF.

This clonotype was recorded a few times. This chain links TRBV29-1 with TRBJ1-6, with a tentative D call TRBD1 (5 bases). Trimming took 4 bases from V and 8 from J, leaving 18 bases between them. The V gene's germline CDR1 is SQVTM and CDR2 ANQGSEA. This CDR3 has 15 residues. Here the CDR3 reads CSVGQWGVRDSPLHF. CDR3 DNA: TGCAGCGTTGGGCAATGGGGGGTCAGGGATTCACCCCTCCACTTT.

J is TRBJ1-1 and V is TRBV5-1; a weak D match, TRBD1 (5 bases). Germline CDR1 is SGHRS and CDR2 is YFSETQ. There are 15 residues in the CDR3. V lost 0 bases to trimming and J lost 3 bases, with 12 bases between them. The CDR3 loop is CASSLERGRDTEAFF. The DNA of the CDR3 is TGCGCCAGCAGCTTGGAGAGGGGACGCGACACTGAAGCTTTCTTT.

This clonotype was found many times. This chain joins TRBV10-3 and TRBJ2-3; D is possibly TRBD2 (6 bases). The CDR3 length is 12 residues. Trimming stripped 11 bases from V and 0 bases from J, with 9 bases between. Germline CDR1 is ENHRY and CDR2 is SYGVKD. This CDR3 reads CAHAGSTDTQYF. In DNA form, the CDR3 reads TGTGCCCATGCGGGAAGCACAGATACGCAGTATTTT.

The J gene is TRBJ2-1, the V gene TRBV29-1; D not certain. The CDR3 is 15 amino acids. Germline CDR1 SQVTM, CDR2 ANQGSEA. Trimming stripped 2 bases from V and 0 bases from J, with 11 bases between. The CDR3 DNA reads TGCAGCGTTGAATTCGGGTGGAGCTCCTACAATGAGCAGTTCTTC. It codes for CSVEFGWSSYNEQFF.

In this sample, this clonotype turned up many times. The genes are TRBV3-1 and TRBJ2-1; 10 bases are a match to TRBD2. V dropped 1 base and J dropped 9; count of bases not matched to a gene: 6. The CDR3 totals 15 residues. Germline V gives CDR1 LGHDT, CDR2 YNNKEL (reference sequence). This CDR3 reads CASSQGGAGGGEQFF. The CDR3 bases are TGTGCCAGCAGCCAAGGTGGAGCGGGAGGGGGTGAGCAGTTCTTC.

In this sample, this clonotype turned up a few times. The rearrangement uses TRBV11-2 and TRBJ1-2; TRBD1 aligns across 8 bases. The CDR3 runs 14 residues. V trimming: 5 bases; J trimming: 4 bases; junction bases outside the gene matches: 6. Germline values: CDR1 SGHAT, CDR2 FQNNGV. CDR3: CASSKDRVGYGYTF. The DNA of the CDR3 is TGTGCCAGCAGCAAGGACAGGGTGGGCTATGGCTACACCTTC.

This clonotype was counted at least ten times. The rearrangement links TRBV11-2 to TRBJ2-1, with D hard to call. This CDR3 contains 15 residues. CDR1 SGHAT and CDR2 FQNNGV come from the germline V gene. The ends were cut back, 5 bases at V and 1 base at J, with 12 bases in the middle. The CDR3 region is CASSQDGLSYNEQFF. CDR3 coding DNA: TGTGCCAGCAGCCAGGATGGGCTGTCCTACAATGAGCAGTTCTTC.

V gene TRBV3-1 combines with J gene TRBJ1-2, with a possible D match to TRBD1 (5 bases). This CDR3 contains 15 residues. Germline V gene data show CDR1 as LGHDT and CDR2 as YNNKEL (reference sequence). The ends were cut back, 4 bases at V and 4 bases at J, with 16 bases in the middle. This CDR3 reads CASSPTHDSSYGYTF. DNA for the CDR3: TGTGCCAGCAGCCCGACCCACGACAGCTCCTATGGCTACACCTTC. The full variable domain, rest sourced from reference TRBV3-1 and TRBJ1-2, is DTAVSQTPKYLVTQMGNDKSIKCEQNLGHDTMYWYKQDSKKFLKIMFSYNNKELIINETVPNRFSPKSPDKAHLNLHINSLELGDSAVYFCASSPTHDSSYGYTFGSGTRLTVV.

This chain uses TRBV11-2 with TRBJ2-2; TRBD2 matches 14 bases. The CDR3 extends over 18 amino acids. Per the germline V gene, CDR1 is SGHAT and CDR2 is FQNNGV. V was clipped by 5 bases and J by 4 bases; unmatched bases: 9. CDR3 sequence reads: CASSPSGLAGEGTGELFF. In nucleotides, the CDR3 is TGTGCCAGCAGCCCCTCGGGACTAGCGGGAGAGGGCACCGGGGAGCTGTTTTTT.

This clonotype was counted many times. V is TRBV11-2 and J is TRBJ2-7; D ambiguous. V was trimmed by 5 bases and J by 4 bases, leaving 12 bases between them. Germline lookup yields CDR1 SGHAT and CDR2 FQNNGV. The CDR3 is made up of 13 amino acids. The CDR3 spells CASSRVGVYEQYF. The CDR3 DNA sequence: TGTGCCAGCAGCCGAGTCGGCGTTTACGAGCAGTACTTC.

The sample holds many counts of this clonotype. The chain employs TRBV20-1 and TRBJ2-3, with D tentatively TRBD2 (6 bases). The CDR3 has 14 residues. The V end was cut by 6 bases, the J end by 0 bases, with 13 bases between. Germline V gene lookup returns CDR1 DFQATT and CDR2 SNEGSKA (reference sequence). CDR3 amino acids: CSASLGGSTDTQYF. The CDR3 DNA reads as TGCAGTGCCTCGCTTGGGGGGAGCACAGATACGCAGTATTTT.

This clonotype was detected a few times. This rearrangement joins TRBV7-8 to TRBJ2-2; 7 nucleotides match TRBD1. The CDR3 has 17 residues. Unmatched junction bases numbered 10, after V lost 6 bases and J lost 0 bases. The V gene's germline CDR1 is SGHVS and CDR2 FQNEAQ. The CDR3 bases are TGTGCCAGCAGTTCTACTTCCGGGACAGCGAACACCGGGGAGCTGTTTTTT. Translating it yields CASSSTSGTANTGELFF. Variable domain in full (rest from reference TRBV7-8 and TRBJ2-2): GAGVSQSPRYKVAKRGQDVALRCDPISGHVSLFWYQQALGQGPEFLTYFQNEAQLDKSGLPSDRFFAERPEGSVSTLKIQRTQQEDSAVYLCASSSTSGTANTGELFFGEGSRLTVL.

The chain carries TRBV18 and TRBJ2-5; TRBD2 is a possible D gene (7 bases). This CDR3 is 17 amino acids long. Trimming stripped 2 bases from V and 5 bases from J, with 21 bases between. Germline CDR1 KGHSH, CDR2 LQKENI. CDR3 residues: CASSPSFDRWREETQYF. In DNA, the CDR3 is TGTGCCAGCTCACCATCCTTCGACAGGTGGCGGGAGGAGACCCAGTACTTC. The full variable domain, in which reference TRBV18 and TRBJ2-5 provide the parts outside the CDR3, is NAGVMQNPRHLVRRRGQEARLRCSPMKGHSHVYWYRQLPEEGLKFMVYLQKENIIDESGMPKERFSAEFPKEGPSILRIQQVVRGDSAAYFCASSPSFDRWREETQYFGPGTRLLVL.

This clonotype was detected ten times or more. The V gene is TRBV29-1, the J gene TRBJ2-1; TRBD2 might be the D (5 bases). V was clipped by 2 bases and J by 9 bases, with 14 bases between them. Germline-derived CDR1 and CDR2 are SQVTM and ANQGSEA. There are 13 residues in the CDR3. For the CDR3, the DNA is TGCAGCGTTGAACTAGCAGAAAGGAGTGAGCAGTTCTTC. This codes for CSVELAERSEQFF.

The chain combines TRBV5-4 with TRBJ2-5; D unresolved. CDR1 SGHNT and CDR2 YYREEE come from the germline V gene (reference sequence). CDR3 length: 14 residues. V was cut by 4 bases and J by 5 bases, with 15 bases left in between. The CDR3 coding sequence is TGTGCCAGCAGCCCCCTCTTGAGGCCGGAGACCCAGTACTTC. This sequence encodes CASSPLLRPETQYF.

Only a few counts were recorded for this clonotype. This rearrangement joins TRBV5-1 to TRBJ2-1; perhaps TRBD2 as D (6 bases). CDR1 and CDR2 (germline): SGHRS, YFSETQ. There are 13 residues in the CDR3. V lost 5 bases to trimming and J lost 7 bases, with 13 bases between them. The CDR3 nucleotides are TGCGCCAGCAGATACGAGACTAGTAATGAGCAGTTCTTC. Amino acids: CASRYETSNEQFF.

This clonotype turned up a few times. This chain connects TRBV10-3 to TRBJ2-1; 12 positions match TRBD2. Germline V gene sequence: CDR1 ENHRY, CDR2 SYGVKD. Germline trimming cut 2 bases from V and 6 bases from J; bases unmatched to any gene: 11. The CDR3 contains 18 residues. CDR3 sequence: CAISEAPLTSGSPNEQFF. The CDR3 nucleotides are TGTGCCATCAGTGAGGCCCCCCTGACTAGCGGGAGCCCCAATGAGCAGTTCTTC.